The 26 T cell receptor beta chains reported below all come from one sample, sequenced in a study of patients and donors after allogeneic stem cell transplantation. TCRdb re-called the RT-PCR reads through MiXCR, storing one row per CDR3 protein. The sample lists around 240,000 distinct CDR3 sequences, 13% to 15% occurring once. The sample consisted of blood, either unsorted or a sorted T cell fraction (not recorded which). The source of these receptors is a human donor who was either an allogeneic HSCT recipient or a stem cell or donor lymphocyte infusion donor (not recorded which). It is not recorded whose cells these are; they may come from a transplant donor.

This clonotype was detected only a few times. The chain is built from TRBV29-1 and TRBJ2-1; 8 bases are a match to TRBD2. V shed 7 bases and J 0 bases; nucleotides not matched to a gene: 5. Germline assignment: CDR1 SQVTM and CDR2 ANQGSEA. The CDR3 length is 14 residues. CDR3: CSATSGSSYNEQFF. The CDR3 nucleotides are TGCAGCGCCACCAGCGGGAGCTCCTACAATGAGCAGTTCTTC.

This clonotype appeared a few times. The chain carries TRBV20-1 and TRBJ1-2; a possible D gene is TRBD1 (5 bases). The CDR3 is 12 residues long. The germline V gene encodes CDR1 DFQATT and CDR2 SNEGSKA (reference sequence). Trimming shortened V by 3 bases and J by 4 bases, and 9 bases separated the two germline ends. The CDR3 loop is CSASPGLYGYTF. CDR3 bases: TGCAGTGCTAGCCCGGGGCTCTATGGCTACACCTTC.

This clonotype was seen a few times. CDR3 sequence (DNA): TGTGCCACCAGCAGAGGTCTTGGGACAGGGGGCTATGGCTACACCTTC. Translating gives CATSRGLGTGGYGYTF. The V gene is TRBV15, the J gene TRBJ1-2; 11 positions agree with TRBD1. The V segment lost 1 base and the J segment 4 bases; nucleotides outside the gene matches: 5. The CDR3 has 16 amino acids. Germline V CDR1 and CDR2: LNHNV, YYDKDF (reference sequence).

This clonotype was observed a handful of times. The chain uses TRBV9 and TRBJ1-1; D may be TRBD1 (6 bases). The germline CDR1 and CDR2 sequences are SGDLS and YYNGEE. CDR3 size: 15 residues. The V end lost 3 bases, the J end lost 1 base, and 13 bases lay between the germline ends. The CDR3 DNA follows: TGTGCCAGCAGCGCCCGGGGGGGGGCGAACACTGAAGCTTTCTTT. This codes for CASSARGGANTEAFF. Full variable domain (outside the CDR3, taken from reference TRBV9 and TRBJ1-1): DSGVTQTPKHLITATGQRVTLRCSPRSGDLSVYWYQQSLDQGLQFLIQYYNGEERAKGNILERFSAQQFPDLHSELNLSSLELGDSALYFCASSARGGANTEAFFGQGTRLTVV.

The V and J genes are TRBV29-1 and TRBJ1-1, with D perhaps TRBD1 (6 bases). CDR1 and CDR2 (germline): SQVTM, ANQGSEA. The CDR3 is 15 residues long. V was trimmed by 4 bases and J by 4 bases, leaving 19 bases between them. The CDR3 here is CSVGGGKGSGTEAFF. The CDR3 nucleotides are TGCAGCGTTGGAGGGGGTAAGGGGTCGGGCACTGAAGCTTTCTTT.

In this sample, this clonotype turned up many times. The J gene is TRBJ2-3, the V gene TRBV29-1; either TRBD1 or TRBD2 may fit D (6 bases each). The CDR3 is 13 residues long. The V and J ends lost 7 bases and 3 bases respectively, with 14 bases between them. CDR1 and CDR2 (germline): SQVTM, ANQGSEA. CDR3 bases: TGCAGCGAAGACAGGAGGGGGACAGATACGCAGTATTTT. This sequence encodes CSEDRRGTDTQYF.

V usage is TRBV3-1 and J usage is TRBJ1-6; D gene ambiguous. V lost 2 bases to trimming and J lost 5 bases, with 4 bases between them. The length of the CDR3 is 13 residues. CDR1 and CDR2 (germline): LGHDT, YNNKEL (reference sequence). In DNA, the CDR3 is TGTGCCAGCAGCCAAAACAATAATTCACCCCTCCACTTT. Protein product: CASSQNNNSPLHF.

V is TRBV6-2 or TRBV6-3 and J is TRBJ2-1; the match to TRBD2 covers 10 bases. The J segment lost 9 bases and the V segment lost 3 bases, leaving 8 bases of the junction unmatched. CDR3 length: 15 residues. Germline values: CDR1 MNHEY, CDR2 SVGEGT. This CDR3 is CASSYSGRYEVEQFF. The CDR3 DNA reads TGTGCCAGCAGTTATAGCGGGAGGTACGAAGTTGAGCAGTTCTTC.

This clonotype has a handful of counts. The chain employs TRBV2 and TRBJ1-3; D perhaps matches TRBD1 (6 bases). The CDR3 spans 15 residues. Germline lookup yields CDR1 SNHLY and CDR2 FYNNEI. Trimming removed 6 bases from V and 0 bases from J, with 12 bases in between. This CDR3 is CASRVDRASGNTIYF. DNA for the CDR3: TGTGCCAGCAGAGTGGACAGAGCCTCTGGAAACACCATATATTTT.

This clonotype was detected only a few times. This chain uses TRBV20-1 with TRBJ2-1; 11 bases fit TRBD2. The ends lost 5 bases at V and 6 bases at J; junction bases unmatched: 6. The CDR3 has 14 amino acids. Germline loops: CDR1 DFQATT, CDR2 SNEGSKA (reference sequence). Here the CDR3 reads CSAASGRTVNEQFF. The DNA of the CDR3 is TGCAGTGCTGCTAGCGGGAGGACGGTCAATGAGCAGTTCTTC.

The genes are TRBV7-3 and TRBJ1-6; TRBD1 aligns across 9 bases. Germline V gene data show CDR1 as SGHTA and CDR2 as FQGTGA. The CDR3 extends over 15 amino acids. Trimming took 3 bases from V and 7 from J; bases not matched to a gene: 4. CDR3 nucleotides: TGTGCCAGCAGCTTTTCCGGGACAGGGAATTCACCCCTCCACTTT. Translating gives CASSFSGTGNSPLHF.

This clonotype was counted ten times or more. This rearrangement joins TRBV5-1 to TRBJ2-1; 8 bases fit TRBD2. This CDR3 has 16 residues. Trimming at V came to 2 bases and at J to 5 bases, leaving 9 bases not matched to a gene. The germline V gene encodes CDR1 SGHRS and CDR2 YFSETQ. The DNA of the CDR3 is TGCGCCAGCAGCTTAAGCGGGGGATCTATTAACAATGAGCAGTTCTTC. Its translation: CASSLSGGSINNEQFF.

This clonotype has a handful of counts. The chain uses TRBV14 and TRBJ2-2; 8 bases are shared with TRBD1. The germline V gene has CDR1 SGHDN and CDR2 FVKESK. The CDR3 is 15 amino acids. Unmatched junction bases numbered 3, after V lost 6 bases and J lost 0 bases. Here the CDR3 DNA reads TGTGCCAGCAGGAAGACAGGGGCGAACACCGGGGAGCTGTTTTTT. This sequence encodes CASRKTGANTGELFF. Filled out from reference TRBV14 and TRBJ2-2, the complete variable domain reads EAGVTQFPSHSVIEKGQTVTLRCDPISGHDNLYWYRRVMGKEIKFLLHFVKESKQDESGMPNNRFLAERTGGTYSTLKVQPAELEDSGVYFCASRKTGANTGELFFGEGSRLTVL.

The sample holds many counts of this clonotype. This chain connects TRBV6-1 to TRBJ1-2; D unresolved. This CDR3 region has 14 residues. Per germline, CDR1 MNHNS and CDR2 SASEGT. V was pared by 6 bases and J by 2 bases, with 13 bases between. The CDR3 region is CASRKEIANYGYTF. For the CDR3, the DNA is TGTGCCAGCAGAAAAGAGATAGCAAACTATGGCTACACCTTC.

As regards this clonotype: At one end, the junction sequence differs from germline, possibly due to a read error. The DNA for the CDR3 is TGTGCCAGCAGCTTAGCGCTGGGACAGCAGTTAGATTTT. As protein: CASSLALGQQLDF. The gene calls are TRBV7-6 and TRBJ1-3; TRBD1 matches at 7 bases. Germline assignment: CDR1 SGHVS and CDR2 FNYEAQ. CDR3 length: 13 residues.

This chain links TRBV5-6 with TRBJ1-3; 8 positions agree with TRBD1. CDR1 is SGHDT and CDR2 is YYEEEE in the germline V gene. Trimming at V came to 4 bases and at J to 1 base, leaving 7 bases not matched to a gene. The CDR3 contains 16 residues. The CDR3: CASSGDRRSSGNTIYF. CDR3 coding DNA: TGTGCCAGCAGCGGGGACAGGCGGAGTTCTGGAAACACCATATATTTT.

This clonotype was seen more than once but under ten times. V usage is TRBV5-6 and J usage is TRBJ2-7; TRBD2 aligns across 7 bases. Germline CDR1 is SGHDT and CDR2 is YYEEEE. The CDR3 has 16 amino acids. The V segment lost 4 bases and the J segment 0 bases; nucleotides outside the gene matches: 10. This CDR3 is CASSQAGWGGSYEQYF. CDR3 sequence (DNA): TGTGCCAGCAGCCAGGCCGGGTGGGGGGGCTCCTACGAGCAGTACTTC.

This clonotype occurred a few times. The CDR3 loop is CASRMGTENSPLHF. DNA of the CDR3: TGCGCCAGCAGGATGGGGACGGAAAATTCACCCCTCCACTTT. This chain joins TRBV5-1 and TRBJ1-6, with a tentative D call TRBD1 (5 bases). The CDR3 runs 14 residues. Germline assignment: CDR1 SGHRS and CDR2 YFSETQ. The V end was cut by 5 bases, the J end by 7 bases, with 13 bases between.

The chain employs TRBV4-3 and TRBJ1-2; 7 nucleotides align to TRBD1. Losses at the gene ends were 3 bases for V and 3 bases for J; bases not matched to a gene: 1. The CDR3 length is 13 residues. Germline CDR1 reads LGHNA; CDR2 reads YSLEER. The CDR3 region is CASSHTGDYGYTF. DNA of the CDR3: TGCGCCAGCAGCCATACAGGGGACTATGGCTACACCTTC.

This chain links TRBV6-5 with TRBJ1-2; no reliable D call. The CDR3 covers 14 residues. V was cut by 0 bases and J by 5 bases, with 10 bases left in between. Germline V gene lookup returns CDR1 MNHEY and CDR2 SVGAGI. The DNA for the CDR3 is TGTGCCAGCAGTTACTCAGGCCCGAGATATGGCTACACCTTC. Protein product: CASSYSGPRYGYTF.

This chain joins TRBV9 and TRBJ2-3, with D possibly matching TRBD2 (5 bases). The germline V and J ends were trimmed by 0 bases and 4 bases, with 9 bases remaining between them. The CDR3 runs 14 residues. CDR1 is SGDLS, CDR2 YYNGEE, per germline. The DNA of the CDR3 is TGTGCCAGCAGCGTAGTTCCGGGATCAGATACGCAGTATTTT. Amino acids: CASSVVPGSDTQYF.

CDR3 protein: CASSLTGVTNYGYTF. CDR3 DNA: TGCGCCAGCAGCCTAACAGGGGTAACTAACTATGGCTACACCTTC. This sequence joins TRBV4-1 and TRBJ1-2, with 7 bases matching TRBD1. CDR1 is MGHRA, CDR2 YSYEKL, per germline. V dropped 4 bases and J dropped 0; count of bases not matched to a gene: 5. This CDR3 is built from 15 residues.

Many counts were recorded for this clonotype. This chain joins TRBV4-1 and TRBJ2-5; D tentatively fits TRBD1 or TRBD2 (5 bases each). V lost 4 bases, J lost 3 bases, and 9 bases lay in between. The germline V gene encodes CDR1 MGHRA and CDR2 YSYEKL. This CDR3 region has 13 residues. CDR3 nucleotides: TGCGCCAGCAGCCGGGACGATGAAGAGACCCAGTACTTC. It translates to CASSRDDEETQYF.

The rearrangement uses TRBV19 and TRBJ2-5; D is uncertain. V shed 5 bases and J shed 2 bases, with 6 bases lying between them. This CDR3 is 12 amino acids long. The germline gives CDR1 LNHDA, CDR2 SQIVND (reference sequence). The CDR3 loop reads CASSSAQETQYF. The CDR3 nucleotides read TGTGCCAGTAGTTCGGCGCAAGAGACCCAGTACTTC.

This clonotype occurred many times. V is TRBV11-2 and J is TRBJ1-6, with D tentatively TRBD1 (5 bases). The CDR3 spans 17 residues. CDR1 and CDR2 from the germline V gene are SGHAT and FQNNGV. Trimming pared 1 base from V and 8 bases from J, leaving 18 bases between. CDR3 in amino acids: CASSLGEWAGIDSPLHF. The CDR3 DNA is TGTGCCAGCAGCTTAGGAGAATGGGCAGGGATTGATTCACCCCTCCACTTT.

This clonotype appeared many times. The V call is TRBV7-2, the J call TRBJ2-1; 8 positions match TRBD1. The CDR3 is made up of 14 amino acids. V was clipped by 0 bases and J by 12 bases; unmatched bases: 7. Germline lookup yields CDR1 SGHTA and CDR2 FQGNSA. In DNA, the CDR3 is TGTGCCAGCAGCTTAGCAAGACAGGGGAGTCGGCAGTTCTTC. As protein: CASSLARQGSRQFF.